A single T cell receptor (beta chain) is shown here with its context. What it recognizes is unknown. The data originate from a study of T cells after posttransplantation cyclophosphamide. Study-wide results and caveats: Tissue-infiltrating T cells from skin or gut overlapped little with blood T cells. Recipient CMV seropositivity and CMV reactivation strongly tracked TRB clonality. Donor CD8+ memory clones often dominated recipient blood repertoires at later times.

Trimming pared 5 bases from V and 7 bases from J, leaving 18 bases between. The V gene's germline CDR1 is MNHNY and CDR2 SVGAGI (reference sequence). This CDR3 contains 15 residues. Sequenced by immunoSEQ multiplex PCR; TCRdb stores in-frame clones only, minus some. Altogether 25,000 or so clones are present, roughly 83% being singletons, with the ten largest covering approximately 6.5%. The chain recombines TRBV6-6 with TRBJ2-1; no reliable D call. The receptor was derived from an older woman with a blood cancer, CMV-positive, and with a related stem cell donor. Specimen: PBMCs. The DNA of the CDR3 is TGTGCCAGCAGTCGCGCTTTGGAATTCGGGAATGAGCAGTTCTTC. This gives the protein CASSRALEFGNEQFF.